The sequence of this T cell receptor beta chain was determined in a study of beta chain features in type 1 diabetes. Study-level points and caveats: In type 1 diabetes patients, VDJ junctions had fewer insertions; deletions at these junctions were more frequent.

The CDR3 extends over 14 amino acids. Reverse transcription of all isolated RNA meant that expressed TCRB transcripts were sequenced. Clones were read by immunoSEQ multiplex PCR, and TCRdb kept only the in-frame ones, dropping some. The table shows fewer than 900,000 clones, with 15% to 20% occurring only once. This clone was found many times. Its antigen is currently unknown. The receptor comes from a woman between 18 and 29 years old in good health. The rearrangement joins TRBV21-1 to TRBJ2-7; the table's D call, TRBD2, was not checked against the DNA. TRBV21-1 is given as a pseudogene. What was sequenced was naive CD4+ T cells from blood. Here the CDR3 reads CASSKGAENYEQYF. The CDR3 DNA reads TGTGCCAGCAGCAAAGGAGCGGAGAACTACGAGCAGTACTTC.